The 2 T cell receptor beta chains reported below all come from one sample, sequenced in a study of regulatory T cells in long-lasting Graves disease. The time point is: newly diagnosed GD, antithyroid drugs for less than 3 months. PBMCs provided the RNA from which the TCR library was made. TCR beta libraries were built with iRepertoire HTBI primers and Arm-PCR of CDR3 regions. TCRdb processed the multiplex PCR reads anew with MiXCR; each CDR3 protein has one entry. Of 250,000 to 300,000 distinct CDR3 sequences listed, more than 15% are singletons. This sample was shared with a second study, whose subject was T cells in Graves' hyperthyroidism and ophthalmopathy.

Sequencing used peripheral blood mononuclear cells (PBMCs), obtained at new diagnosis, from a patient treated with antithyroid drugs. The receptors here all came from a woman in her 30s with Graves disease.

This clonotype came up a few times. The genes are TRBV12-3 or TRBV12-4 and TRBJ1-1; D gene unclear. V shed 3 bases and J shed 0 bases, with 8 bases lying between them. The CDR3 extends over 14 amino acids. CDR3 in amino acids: CASSLGDMNTEAFF. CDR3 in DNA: TGTGCCAGCAGTTTGGGAGACATGAACACTGAAGCTTTCTTT.

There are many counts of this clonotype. The CDR3 reads CASSFGQGINYEQYF. The CDR3 bases are TGTGCCAGCAGCTTTGGACAGGGGATAAACTACGAGCAGTACTTC. This sequence joins TRBV13 and TRBJ2-7, with 9 bases aligning to TRBD1. Germline values: CDR1 PRHDT, CDR2 FYEKMQ (reference sequence). The CDR3 contains 15 residues. The V gene end was trimmed by 3 bases and the J gene end by 3 bases; junction bases not matched to a gene: 6. Filled out from reference TRBV13 and TRBJ2-7, the complete variable domain reads AAGVIQSPRHLIKEKRETATLKCYPIPRHDTVYWYQQGPGQDPQFLISFYEKMQSDKGSIPDRFSAQQFSDYHSELNMSSLELGDSALYFCASSFGQGINYEQYFGPGTRLTVT.